This T cell receptor (beta chain) was retrieved from a study of cytomegalovirus exposure and HLA in healthy donors. Findings of the study overall: Later analysis placed DRB1 highest and HLA-C lowest in TCR association rates, which differed by HLA locus. Indistinguishable V segments, including TRBV6-2 and TRBV6-3, were excluded.

PCR primers comprised 60 Vbeta and 13 Jbeta primers. Under the authors' procedure: A later analysis tallied 80 million or so unique TCR beta chains, 10 million to 12 million of them shared. Clones were sequenced by immunoSEQ multiplex PCR, and TCRdb holds only the in-frame ones, with some missing. Clone size and the V and J calls come from that table; the DNA yielded D and trimming. This table has 90,000 to 150,000 clones, 63% appearing once. With respect to this clone: Its antigen is as yet unknown.

CDR3 length equals 13 residues. V lost 10 bases and J lost 5; bases outside the gene matches: 8. Germline CDR1 MNHNS, CDR2 SASEGT. These donors counted as nominally healthy when sampled, but unrecorded immune exposures were likely. This chain links TRBV6-1 with TRBJ2-1; the match to TRBD1 covers 7 bases. Material for sequencing was PBMCs. This sequence was found in a man aged 35 to 55 in good health and CMV-seropositive. The CDR3 coding sequence is TGTGCCACCCAGGGACAGTTAAACAATGAGCAGTTCTTC. Translation: CATQGQLNNEQFF.